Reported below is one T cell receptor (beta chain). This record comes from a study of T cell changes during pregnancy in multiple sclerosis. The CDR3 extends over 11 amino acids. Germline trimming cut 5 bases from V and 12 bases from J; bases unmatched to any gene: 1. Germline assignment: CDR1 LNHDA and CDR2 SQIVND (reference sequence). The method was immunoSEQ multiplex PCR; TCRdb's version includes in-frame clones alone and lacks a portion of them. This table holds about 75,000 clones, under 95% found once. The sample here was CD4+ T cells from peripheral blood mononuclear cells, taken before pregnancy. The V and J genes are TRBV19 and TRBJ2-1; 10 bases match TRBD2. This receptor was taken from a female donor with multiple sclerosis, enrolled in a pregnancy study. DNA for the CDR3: TGTGCCAGTAGTTCTAGCGGGGGGCAGTTCTTC. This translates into CASSSSGGQFF.